The text below deals with one TCR beta chain. The data are from a study of blood T cell repertoires in COVID-19. Looking at the study overall: COVID-19 samples collected from the United States, Italy and Spain covered acute and convalescent phases. The cDNA or gDNA used as material had been derived from T cells, B-cell-depleted T cells, or PBMCs.

Here immunoSEQ multiplex PCR was the method, and the copy in TCRdb shows in-frame clones only, minus some. There are about 64,000 clones in the sample; around four fifths occur only once, and around an eighth lies in the top ten. The sequence derives from a human donor in a cohort sampled during active COVID-19. The sequencing sample was made of peripheral blood.

CDR3 DNA sequence: TGTGCCAGCAAAGCCCCCCCAGAGACCCAGTACTTC. Translating it yields CASKAPPETQYF. The gene calls are TRBV3-1 (or the pseudogene TRBV3-2) and TRBJ2-5; no firm D call. The germline CDR1 and CDR2 sequences are LGHDT and YNNKEL (reference sequence). V lost 7 bases to trimming and J lost 4 bases, with 10 bases between them. CDR3 length: 12 amino acids.